This T cell receptor beta chain was found in a study of CD8 T cells in Susac syndrome. About the study: At blood draw, Susac syndrome patients were therapy-naive, on corticosteroids, or on intravenous immunoglobulin alone.

Random hexamers were used to reverse transcribe the RNA input (about 0.5 to 1 ug). TCRdb called the immunoSEQ multiplex PCR reads again in MiXCR, with one record for every CDR3 protein. The table includes 75,000 to 95,000 distinct CDR3 sequences, 80% to 95% detected once. Germline V gene lookup returns CDR1 MNHEY and CDR2 SVGEGT. The ends were cut back, 6 bases at V and 1 base at J, with 9 bases in the middle. The CDR3 totals 13 residues. The count of this clonotype is one. What was sequenced was CD8+ T cells from PBMCs. This clonotype originated in a human donor with Susac syndrome. The chain links TRBV6-2 or TRBV6-3 to TRBJ1-1; D possibly corresponds to TRBD1 (6 bases). The CDR3 sequence is CASRAQGNTEAFF. The CDR3 DNA reads as TGTGCCAGCAGGGCACAGGGGAACACTGAAGCTTTCTTT.